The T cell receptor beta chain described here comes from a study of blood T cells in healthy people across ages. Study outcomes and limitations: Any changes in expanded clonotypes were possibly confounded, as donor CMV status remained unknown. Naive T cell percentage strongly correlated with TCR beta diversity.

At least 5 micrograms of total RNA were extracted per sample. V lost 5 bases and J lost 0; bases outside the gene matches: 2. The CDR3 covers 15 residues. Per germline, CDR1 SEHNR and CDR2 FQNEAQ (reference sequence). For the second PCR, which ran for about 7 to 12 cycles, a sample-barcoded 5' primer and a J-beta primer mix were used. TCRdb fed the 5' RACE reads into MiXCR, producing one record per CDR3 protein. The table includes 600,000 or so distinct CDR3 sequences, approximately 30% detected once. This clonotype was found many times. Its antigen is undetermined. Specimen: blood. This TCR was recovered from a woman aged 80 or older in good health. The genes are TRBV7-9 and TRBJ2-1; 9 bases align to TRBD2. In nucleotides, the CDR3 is TGTGCCAGCAGCGTTAGCGGGGGCTCCTACAATGAGCAGTTCTTC. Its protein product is CASSVSGGSYNEQFF. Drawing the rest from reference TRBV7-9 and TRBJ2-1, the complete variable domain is DTGVSQNPRHKITKRGQNVTFRCDPISEHNRLYWYRQTLGQGPEFLTYFQNEAQLEKSRLLSDRFSAERPKGSFSTLEIQRTEQGDSAMYLCASSVSGGSYNEQFFGPGTRLTVL.